This TCR beta chain was found in a study of cytomegalovirus exposure and HLA in healthy donors. About the study: Findings of an earlier analysis included roughly 110 million unique TCR beta sequences from roughly 200 million T cells.

Points on this clone: Its antigen is not known.

The PCR contained 60 Vbeta and 13 Jbeta primers. Clones were read by immunoSEQ multiplex PCR, and TCRdb kept only the in-frame ones, dropping some. The table lists 55,000 to 70,000 clones, around 78% of them singletons. V lost 4 bases and J lost 9, with 22 bases in between. The CDR3 covers 16 residues. Germline CDR1 and CDR2: SGHTA and FQGNSA. Study-wide results and limits: The majority of CMV-associated TCR beta chains were reported as apparently HLA-restricted in a later analysis. Sequencing depth across donors, presence/absence analyses assumed, was roughly uniform.

Sequenced: PBMCs. This clonotype was obtained from a man in his late teens or twenties in good health and CMV-seropositive. This chain uses TRBV7-2 with TRBJ1-5; a possible D gene is TRBD1 (6 bases). CDR3 in DNA: TGTGCCAGCAGCTCGAGGGTAACAGGGTTCGAGGCGCCCCAGCATTTT. Amino acid sequence: CASSSRVTGFEAPQHF.